Each of the 14 T cell receptor beta chains below was sequenced from the same sample in a study of cytomegalovirus exposure and HLA in healthy donors. The study ran its PCR with 60 Vbeta and 13 Jbeta primers. Clones were sequenced by immunoSEQ multiplex PCR, and TCRdb holds only the in-frame ones, with some missing. Among fewer than 100,000 clones listed, roughly 80% were seen once. Sequencing was performed on PBMCs. Receptors originate from a male donor in good health and CMV-seronegative.

The chain joins TRBV5-1 to TRBJ1-3; D is uncertain. V shed 0 bases and J shed 8 bases, with 15 bases lying between them. Germline V CDR1 and CDR2: SGHRS, YFSETQ. The CDR3 sequence is 15 residues long. The CDR3 loop reads CASSLATMRLDTIYF. CDR3 bases: TGCGCCAGCAGCTTGGCAACGATGAGGTTGGACACCATATATTTT.

This clone was seen only a few times. This chain joins TRBV5-1 and TRBJ1-1; no clear D. The germline V and J ends were trimmed by 0 bases and 1 base, with 10 bases remaining between them. Per germline, CDR1 SGHRS and CDR2 YFSETQ. This CDR3 is 15 amino acids long. CDR3 nucleotides: TGCGCCAGCAGCTTGGAGCGCCACACGAACACTGAAGCTTTCTTT. Translation gives CASSLERHTNTEAFF.

This clone was seen only a few times. The chain uses TRBV6-6 and TRBJ1-2; 9 nucleotides agree with TRBD1. J lost 2 bases, V lost 0 bases, and 4 bases had no gene match. The CDR3 consists of 16 residues. Germline loops: CDR1 MNHNY, CDR2 SVGAGI (reference sequence). In DNA, the CDR3 is TGTGCCAGCAGTTACTCGAGAGGGACAGGGAACTATGGCTACACCTTC. It codes for CASSYSRGTGNYGYTF.

This clone is termed medium-sized. The rearrangement uses TRBV18 and TRBJ2-7; TRBD2 matches at 10 bases. The CDR3 runs 15 residues. The germline V gene encodes CDR1 KGHSH and CDR2 LQKENI. The V and J ends lost 6 bases and 3 bases, in that order; junction bases with no gene match: 8. Here the CDR3 reads CASSHPTSGFYEQYF. In DNA form, the CDR3 reads TGTGCCAGCTCGCATCCGACTAGCGGGTTCTACGAGCAGTACTTC.

This sequence joins TRBV11-3 and TRBJ2-3, with TRBD2 identical over 7 bases. V was clipped by 5 bases and J by 4 bases; unmatched bases: 6. CDR3 size: 14 residues. CDR1 is SGHNT, CDR2 YENEEA, per germline. This CDR3 reads CASSPVAGADTQYF. The CDR3 DNA reads TGTGCCAGCAGCCCTGTCGCGGGGGCAGATACGCAGTATTTT. Drawing the rest from reference TRBV11-3 and TRBJ2-3, the complete variable domain is EAGVVQSPRYKIIEKKQPVAFWCNPISGHNTLYWYLQNLGQGPELLIRYENEEAVDDSQLPKDRFSAERLKGVDSTLKIQPAELGDSAVYLCASSPVAGADTQYFGPGTRLTVL.

V and J are TRBV5-4 and TRBJ2-1, with 10 positions matching TRBD1. Germline V gene lookup returns CDR1 SGHNT and CDR2 YYREEE (reference sequence). This CDR3 has 13 amino acids. Germline trimming cut 4 bases from V and 6 bases from J; bases unmatched to any gene: 1. The CDR3, as DNA: TGTGCCAGCAGCGGGACAGGGGCCAATGAGCAGTTCTTC. This sequence encodes CASSGTGANEQFF.

The rearrangement uses TRBV18 and TRBJ1-5; a weak D match, TRBD1 (5 bases). CDR1 and CDR2 from the germline V gene are KGHSH and LQKENI. The CDR3 length is 16 residues. V lost 4 bases and J lost 0, with 13 bases in between. The CDR3 bases are TGTGCCAGCTCACTATCAGGGAAATTTAGCAATCAGCCCCAGCATTTT. Its protein product is CASSLSGKFSNQPQHF.

The rearrangement uses TRBV27 and TRBJ1-6; 7 positions agree with TRBD1. Losses at the gene ends were 3 bases for V and 7 bases for J; bases not matched to a gene: 6. The germline CDR1 and CDR2 sequences are MNHEY and SMNVEV (reference sequence). This CDR3 has 15 residues. CDR3 bases: TGTGCCAGCAGTTTGGGCAGGGGACAGAATTCACCCCTCCACTTT. Translation gives CASSLGRGQNSPLHF.

The rearrangement links TRBV7-2 to TRBJ2-1, with 13 positions matching TRBD2. The V segment lost 4 bases and the J segment 4 bases; nucleotides outside the gene matches: 1. Germline V gene lookup returns CDR1 SGHTA and CDR2 FQGNSA. The CDR3 spans 15 residues. In DNA, the CDR3 is TGTGCCAGCAGCTCGACTAGCGGGGGGTACAATGAGCAGTTCTTC. Translating gives CASSSTSGGYNEQFF.

The V call is TRBV30, the J call TRBJ2-3; 12 nucleotides align to TRBD2. Germline CDR1 and CDR2: GTSNPN and SVGIG (reference sequence). The CDR3 runs 20 residues. V was pared by 0 bases and J by 0 bases, with 13 bases of the junction left unmatched. CDR3 in amino acids: CAWSVPTSGRRGSSTDTQYF. DNA of the CDR3: TGTGCCTGGAGTGTACCGACTAGCGGGAGACGGGGTTCTAGCACAGATACGCAGTATTTT.

This clone occurred once. This chain joins TRBV7-3 and TRBJ2-7; 10 nucleotides line up with TRBD1. The junction had 1 base not matched to a gene; V was cut back by 3 bases and J by 5 bases. The germline V gene encodes CDR1 SGHTA and CDR2 FQGTGA. CDR3 length equals 13 residues. CDR3 sequence (DNA): TGTGCCAGCAGCTTGACAGGGGGCAACGAGCAGTACTTC. It yields the protein CASSLTGGNEQYF.

This clone was seen a few times. The rearrangement uses TRBV28 and TRBJ1-1, with D perhaps TRBD1 (5 bases). Germline CDR1 and CDR2: MDHEN and SYDVKM. The CDR3 runs 14 residues. V lost 4 bases, J lost 3 bases, and 12 bases lay in between. DNA of the CDR3: TGTGCCAGCAGTTGGTCTTCGGGGGACACTGAAGCTTTCTTT. Its protein product is CASSWSSGDTEAFF.

In its sample, this clone was seen once. V gene TRBV9 combines with J gene TRBJ1-2; weak D call: TRBD1 (6 bases). CDR3 length equals 15 residues. V lost 1 base to trimming and J lost 4 bases, with 14 bases between them. Germline CDR1 is SGDLS and CDR2 is YYNGEE. CDR3 residues: CASSVTGGAAYGYTF. CDR3 DNA sequence: TGTGCCAGCAGCGTAACGGGGGGGGCGGCCTATGGCTACACCTTC.

CDR3 DNA: TGTGCCAGCAGCTTAACGGCGGGGGGGCGATCCGGGGAGCTGTTTTTT. Translating gives CASSLTAGGRSGELFF. The V gene is TRBV7-2, the J gene TRBJ2-2; TRBD2 agrees at 9 bases. The germline CDR1 and CDR2 sequences are SGHTA and FQGNSA. The CDR3 has 16 residues. The V segment lost 2 bases and the J segment 6 bases; nucleotides outside the gene matches: 7.